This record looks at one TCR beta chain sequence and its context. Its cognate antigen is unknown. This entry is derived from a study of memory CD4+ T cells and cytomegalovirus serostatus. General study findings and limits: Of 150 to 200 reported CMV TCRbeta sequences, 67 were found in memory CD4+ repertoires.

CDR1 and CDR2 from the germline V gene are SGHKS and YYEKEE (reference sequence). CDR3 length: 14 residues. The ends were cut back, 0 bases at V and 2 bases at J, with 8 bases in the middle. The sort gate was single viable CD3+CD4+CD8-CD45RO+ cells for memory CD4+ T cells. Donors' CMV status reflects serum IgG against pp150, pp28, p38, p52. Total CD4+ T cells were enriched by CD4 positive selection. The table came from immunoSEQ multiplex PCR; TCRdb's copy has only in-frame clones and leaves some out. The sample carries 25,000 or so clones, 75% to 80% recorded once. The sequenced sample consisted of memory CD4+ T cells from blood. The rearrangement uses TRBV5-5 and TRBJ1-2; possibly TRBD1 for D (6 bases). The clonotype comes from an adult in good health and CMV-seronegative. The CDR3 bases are TGTGCCAGCAGCTTGGGGACAGTGAACTATGGCTACACCTTC. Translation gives CASSLGTVNYGYTF.